The clone carrying this TCR beta chain was detected ten times or more. Its antigen is still unknown. This sample is part of a study of T cells in Graves' hyperthyroidism and ophthalmopathy. Notes on the study in general: The model anticipated ophthalmopathy a median approximately 6.5 months pre-onset.

The CDR3 has 15 residues. Looked up from germline, CDR1 is MNHEY and CDR2 is SVGEGT. Trimming shortened V by 6 bases and J by 4 bases, and 15 bases separated the two germline ends. The CDR3 regions of TCR beta were amplified from RNA transcripts. The HTBI primer set drove a first-round RT-PCR of the TCR CDR3. TCRdb used MiXCR to reprocess the multiplex PCR reads, holding one entry per CDR3 protein. The data contain 380,000 or so distinct CDR3 sequences, about 15% of them singletons. The TCR originated in a woman in her 30s with Graves' hyperthyroidism. Sequenced: blood. The genes are TRBV6-2 or TRBV6-3 and TRBJ2-2, with a weak D call TRBD1 (5 bases). Here the CDR3 reads CASRILPDSTGELFF. The CDR3 DNA follows: TGTGCCAGCAGGATCCTTCCCGACAGCACCGGGGAGCTGTTTTTT.